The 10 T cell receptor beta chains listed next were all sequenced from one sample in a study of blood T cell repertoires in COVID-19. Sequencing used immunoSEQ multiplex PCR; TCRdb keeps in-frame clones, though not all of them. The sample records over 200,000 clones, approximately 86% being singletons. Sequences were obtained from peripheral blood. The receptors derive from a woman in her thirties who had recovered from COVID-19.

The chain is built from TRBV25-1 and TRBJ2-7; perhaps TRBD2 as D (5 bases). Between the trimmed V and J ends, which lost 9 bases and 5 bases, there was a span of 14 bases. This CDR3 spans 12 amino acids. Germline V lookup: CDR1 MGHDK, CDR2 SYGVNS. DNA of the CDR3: TGTGCCAGTAGTTCTTGGGGAGACGAGCAGTACTTC. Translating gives CASSSWGDEQYF.

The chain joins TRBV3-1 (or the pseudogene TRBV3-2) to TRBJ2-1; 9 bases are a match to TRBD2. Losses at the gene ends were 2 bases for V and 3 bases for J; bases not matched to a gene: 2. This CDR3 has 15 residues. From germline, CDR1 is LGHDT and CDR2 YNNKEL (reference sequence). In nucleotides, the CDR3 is TGTGCCAGCAGCCAACAGACTAGCGGCTACAATGAGCAGTTCTTC. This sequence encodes CASSQQTSGYNEQFF.

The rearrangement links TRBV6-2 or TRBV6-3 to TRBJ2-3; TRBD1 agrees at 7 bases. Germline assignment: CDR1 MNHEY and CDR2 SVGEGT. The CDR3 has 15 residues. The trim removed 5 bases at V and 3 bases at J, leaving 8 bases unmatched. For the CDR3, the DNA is TGTGCCAGCAGTCAACAGGGGACGGGGACAGATACGCAGTATTTT. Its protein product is CASSQQGTGTDTQYF.

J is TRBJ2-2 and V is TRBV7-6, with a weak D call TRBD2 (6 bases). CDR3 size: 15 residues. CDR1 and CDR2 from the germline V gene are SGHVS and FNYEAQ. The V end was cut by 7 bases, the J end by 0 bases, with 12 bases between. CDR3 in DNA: TGTGCCAGCACCCCCGGGGAGGCGAACACCGGGGAGCTGTTTTTT. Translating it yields CASTPGEANTGELFF.

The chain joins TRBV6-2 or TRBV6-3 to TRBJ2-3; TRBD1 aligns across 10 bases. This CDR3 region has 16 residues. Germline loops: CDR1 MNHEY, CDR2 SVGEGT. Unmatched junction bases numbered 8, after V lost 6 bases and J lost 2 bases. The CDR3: CASSPGTGDFTDTQYF. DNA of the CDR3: TGTGCCAGCAGCCCTGGGACAGGGGACTTCACAGATACGCAGTATTTT.

In DNA form, the CDR3 reads TGTGCCAGCACTATACAGGGCGGAGACGAGCAGTACTTC. Protein product: CASTIQGGDEQYF. The chain links TRBV2 to TRBJ2-7; D might be TRBD1 (6 bases). Germline V gene data show CDR1 as SNHLY and CDR2 as FYNNEI. CDR3 length: 13 residues. Trimming pared 7 bases from V and 5 bases from J, leaving 15 bases between. The full variable domain, rest sourced from reference TRBV2 and TRBJ2-7, is EPEVTQTPSHQVTQMGQEVILRCVPISNHLYFYWYRQILGQKVEFLVSFYNNEISEKSEIFDDQFSVERPDGSNFTLKIRSTKLEDSAMYFCASTIQGGDEQYFGPGTRLTVT.

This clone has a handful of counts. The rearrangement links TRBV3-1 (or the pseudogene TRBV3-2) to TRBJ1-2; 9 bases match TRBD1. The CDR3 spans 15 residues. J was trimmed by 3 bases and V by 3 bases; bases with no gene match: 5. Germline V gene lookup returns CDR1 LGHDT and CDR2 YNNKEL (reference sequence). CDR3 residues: CASSQLDRGYYGYTF. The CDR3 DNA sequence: TGTGCCAGCAGCCAGCTGGACAGGGGATACTATGGCTACACCTTC.

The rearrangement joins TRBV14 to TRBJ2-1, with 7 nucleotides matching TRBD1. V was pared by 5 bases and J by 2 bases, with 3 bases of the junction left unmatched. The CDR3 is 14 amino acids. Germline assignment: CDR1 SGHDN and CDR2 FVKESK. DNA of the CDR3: TGTGCCAGCAGCTCTGGACAGGCCTACAATGAGCAGTTCTTC. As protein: CASSSGQAYNEQFF.

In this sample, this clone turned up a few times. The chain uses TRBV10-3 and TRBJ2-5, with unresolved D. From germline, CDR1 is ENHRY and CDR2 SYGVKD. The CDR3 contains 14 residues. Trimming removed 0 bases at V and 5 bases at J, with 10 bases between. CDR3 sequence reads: CAISESTVEETQYF. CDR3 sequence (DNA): TGTGCCATCAGTGAGTCTACGGTTGAGGAGACCCAGTACTTC.

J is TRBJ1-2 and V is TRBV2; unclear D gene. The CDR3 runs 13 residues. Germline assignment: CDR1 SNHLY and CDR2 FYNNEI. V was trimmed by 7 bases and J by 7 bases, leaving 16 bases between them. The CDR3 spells CASTPPGVGGYTF. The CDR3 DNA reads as TGTGCCAGCACCCCCCCCGGGGTGGGTGGCTACACCTTC. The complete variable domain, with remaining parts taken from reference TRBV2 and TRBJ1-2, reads EPEVTQTPSHQVTQMGQEVILRCVPISNHLYFYWYRQILGQKVEFLVSFYNNEISEKSEIFDDQFSVERPDGSNFTLKIRSTKLEDSAMYFCASTPPGVGGYTFGSGTRLTVV.